This entry features one T cell receptor (beta chain) sequence. CDR3 length equals 13 residues. V was pared by 6 bases and J by 4 bases, with 10 bases between. This record comes from a study of blood T cell repertoires in COVID-19. Study details: Material from acute and convalescent COVID-19 was sourced from the United States, Italy and Spain. T cells, B-cell-depleted T cells, or PBMCs provided the cDNA or gDNA that served as material.

As originally analysed: Nucleated cell number was recorded as an estimate derived from reference gene primer amplification. Data came from immunoSEQ multiplex PCR; TCRdb stores just in-frame clones and leaves some out. V and J calls and clone size are given by that table; D and trimming were obtained from the DNA. The sample has tens of thousands of clones, roughly nine tenths seen once; the top ten hold 2.5% to 3.5%. The chain carries TRBV12-3 or TRBV12-4 and TRBJ1-5; weak D call: TRBD1 (5 bases). The clonotype comes from a human donor in a cohort sampled during active COVID-19. Sequencing used peripheral blood. The DNA for the CDR3 is TGTGCCAGCAGCTCGGGGGGAAATCAGCCCCAGCATTTT. It codes for CASSSGGNQPQHF.